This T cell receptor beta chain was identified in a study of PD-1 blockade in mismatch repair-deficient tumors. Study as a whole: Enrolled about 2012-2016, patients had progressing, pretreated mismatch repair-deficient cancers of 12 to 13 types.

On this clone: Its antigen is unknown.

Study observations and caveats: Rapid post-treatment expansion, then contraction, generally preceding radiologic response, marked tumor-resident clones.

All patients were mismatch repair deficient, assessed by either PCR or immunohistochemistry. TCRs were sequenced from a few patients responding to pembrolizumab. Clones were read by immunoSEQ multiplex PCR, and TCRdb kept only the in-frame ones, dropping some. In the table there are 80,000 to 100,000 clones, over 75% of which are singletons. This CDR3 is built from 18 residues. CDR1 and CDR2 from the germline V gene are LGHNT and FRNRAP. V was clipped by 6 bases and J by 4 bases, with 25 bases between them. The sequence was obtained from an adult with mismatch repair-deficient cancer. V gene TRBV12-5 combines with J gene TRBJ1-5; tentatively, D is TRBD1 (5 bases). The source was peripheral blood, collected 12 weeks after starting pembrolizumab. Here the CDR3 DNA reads TGTGCTAGTGGCTTCATACCGGGACTGCGGTCTCTTAATCAGCCCCAGCATTTT. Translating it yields CASGFIPGLRSLNQPQHF.